One sample yielded the 26 T cell receptor beta chains listed below, sequenced in a study of T cell responses to AZD1222 COVID-19 vaccine. The method was immunoSEQ multiplex PCR; TCRdb's version includes in-frame clones alone and lacks a portion of them. The sample holds around 180,000 clones; around 94% are singletons and the top ten take around 1.6%. The input for sequencing was peripheral blood, taken 28 days after the second AZD1222 dose. The receptors here all came from an adult who received the AZD1222 COVID-19 vaccine.

The J gene is TRBJ1-1, the V gene TRBV6-2 or TRBV6-3; D is perhaps TRBD1 (5 bases). The V end lost 6 bases, the J end lost 4 bases, and 24 bases lay between the germline ends. Germline V lookup: CDR1 MNHEY, CDR2 SVGEGT. The CDR3 totals 17 residues. CDR3 DNA: TGTGCCAGCAGCAACTCAAGGGGACGATGGGTGTTCACTGAAGCTTTCTTT. Translating gives CASSNSRGRWVFTEAFF.

This rearrangement joins TRBV7-8 to TRBJ2-7; TRBD2 matches 7 bases. In germline, CDR1 is SGHVS, CDR2 FQNEAQ. The CDR3 runs 17 residues. The V gene end was trimmed by 4 bases and the J gene end by 2 bases; junction bases not matched to a gene: 14. CDR3 DNA: TGTGCCAGCAGCTGGGCAACCTTTACTAGCGTGCCCTACGAGCAGTACTTC. It specifies CASSWATFTSVPYEQYF. Full variable domain (missing parts from reference TRBV7-8 and TRBJ2-7): GAGVSQSPRYKVAKRGQDVALRCDPISGHVSLFWYQQALGQGPEFLTYFQNEAQLDKSGLPSDRFFAERPEGSVSTLKIQRTQQEDSAVYLCASSWATFTSVPYEQYFGPGTRLTVT.

The chain is built from TRBV18 and TRBJ2-1; D possibly uses TRBD1 or TRBD2 (6 bases each). There are 16 residues in the CDR3. The germline gives CDR1 KGHSH, CDR2 LQKENI. The ends were cut back, 4 bases at V and 4 bases at J, with 17 bases in the middle. DNA of the CDR3: TGTGCCAGCTCACGGGGGACAAGCGGGCCTTACAATGAGCAGTTCTTC. Its protein product is CASSRGTSGPYNEQFF. Variable domain in full (rest from reference TRBV18 and TRBJ2-1): NAGVMQNPRHLVRRRGQEARLRCSPMKGHSHVYWYRQLPEEGLKFMVYLQKENIIDESGMPKERFSAEFPKEGPSILRIQQVVRGDSAAYFCASSRGTSGPYNEQFFGPGTRLTVL.

CDR3 protein: CASSLMVSDEQFF. The CDR3 DNA is TGTGCCAGCAGCTTAATGGTTAGTGATGAGCAGTTCTTC. The gene calls are TRBV7-2 and TRBJ2-1; D is ambiguous. V shed 2 bases and J shed 8 bases, with 10 bases lying between them. CDR3 size: 13 residues. The germline V gene has CDR1 SGHTA and CDR2 FQGNSA. The full variable domain, in which reference TRBV7-2 and TRBJ2-1 provide the parts outside the CDR3, is GAGVSQSPSNKVTEKGKDVELRCDPISGHTALYWYRQSLGQGLEFLIYFQGNSAPDKSGLPSDRFSAERTGGSVSTLTIQRTQQEDSAVYLCASSLMVSDEQFFGPGTRLTVL.

V usage is TRBV10-3 and J usage is TRBJ1-5; no definite D call. There are 14 residues in the CDR3. The V gene's germline CDR1 is ENHRY and CDR2 SYGVKD. V was trimmed by 4 bases and J by 3 bases, leaving 10 bases between them. CDR3 protein: CAISGSASNQPQHF. For the CDR3, the DNA is TGTGCCATCAGTGGATCAGCTTCCAATCAGCCCCAGCATTTT.

The J gene is TRBJ2-3, the V gene TRBV7-3; D is possibly TRBD2 (6 bases). The CDR3 consists of 13 residues. Germline V gene data show CDR1 as SGHTA and CDR2 as FQGTGA. V was clipped by 3 bases and J by 4 bases, with 8 bases between them. For the CDR3, the DNA is TGTGCCAGCAGCTTGAGCGGGCCAGATACGCAGTATTTT. Protein: CASSLSGPDTQYF.

V and J are TRBV28 and TRBJ2-7; no clear D gene. The CDR3 has 14 residues. The germline gives CDR1 MDHEN, CDR2 SYDVKM. V lost 6 bases, J lost 1 base, and 13 bases lay in between. CDR3 sequence reads: CASSHQPRSYEQYF. The DNA for the CDR3 is TGTGCCAGCAGCCACCAGCCCCGATCCTACGAGCAGTACTTC.

The chain joins TRBV4-1 to TRBJ1-1; D call uncertain. V was pared by 2 bases and J by 1 base, with 5 bases between. CDR1 MGHRA and CDR2 YSYEKL come from the germline V gene. The CDR3 extends over 13 amino acids. The CDR3, as DNA: TGCGCCAGCAGCCAAATCGAGAACACTGAAGCTTTCTTT. Residues: CASSQIENTEAFF.

This chain joins TRBV21-1 and TRBJ1-2; the table assigns TRBD1, which was not confirmed against the DNA. TRBV21-1 is shown as a pseudogene. This CDR3 is 13 amino acids long. CDR3 bases: TGTGCCAGCAGCAAATTTGGGCCCTGGGGCTACACCTTC. This sequence encodes CASSKFGPWGYTF.

The J gene is TRBJ2-7, the V gene TRBV20-1; D gene unclear. Germline-derived CDR1 and CDR2 are DFQATT and SNEGSKA (reference sequence). The CDR3 is made up of 15 amino acids. V gave up 3 bases and J gave up 2 bases, with 17 bases separating them. CDR3 residues: CSASKRLHSAYEQYF. The DNA of the CDR3 is TGCAGTGCTAGTAAGCGCCTCCATAGTGCCTACGAGCAGTACTTC.

The rearrangement uses TRBV5-4 and TRBJ2-6, with no clear D. The CDR3 is 14 amino acids. Germline CDR1 and CDR2: SGHNT and YYREEE (reference sequence). V was cut by 3 bases and J by 6 bases, with 10 bases left in between. In nucleotides, the CDR3 is TGTGCCAGCAGCTCATTTCAGTTGGCCAACGTCCTGACTTTC. It encodes CASSSFQLANVLTF.

The CDR3 reads CASSLAGEQFF. In DNA form, the CDR3 reads TGTGCCAGCAGCTTGGCCGGTGAGCAGTTCTTC. J is TRBJ2-1 and V is TRBV5-6; D call uncertain. The germline V and J ends were trimmed by 0 bases and 9 bases, with 4 bases remaining between them. The CDR3 sequence is 11 residues long. CDR1 and CDR2 from the germline V gene are SGHDT and YYEEEE.

This clone was observed a single time. The V and J genes are TRBV3-1 (or the pseudogene TRBV3-2) and TRBJ1-1; a weak D match, TRBD1 (5 bases). The CDR3 length is 15 residues. Trimming took 4 bases from V and 0 from J, leaving 12 bases between them. CDR1 LGHDT and CDR2 YNNKEL come from the germline V gene (reference sequence). The CDR3 spells CASSLRTTLNTEAFF. The DNA of the CDR3 is TGTGCCAGCAGCCTCAGGACAACCCTGAACACTGAAGCTTTCTTT.

The table lists this clone with a count of one. The chain employs TRBV28 and TRBJ1-4, with TRBD1 matching 8 bases. This CDR3 is built from 14 residues. V shed 6 bases, J shed 3 bases, and the junction held 3 bases outside the gene matches. CDR1 MDHEN and CDR2 SYDVKM come from the germline V gene. The CDR3 DNA reads as TGTGCCAGCAGGACAGGGGACTCTAATGAAAAACTGTTTTTT. Its protein product is CASRTGDSNEKLFF.

The rearrangement joins TRBV2 to TRBJ1-5; 10 positions agree with TRBD1. The ends lost 1 base at V and 6 bases at J; junction bases unmatched: 9. Germline V gene data show CDR1 as SNHLY and CDR2 as FYNNEI. This CDR3 region has 17 residues. The CDR3 nucleotides read TGTGCCAGCAGTGAAGGCGGGACAGGGGTTGGGGCTCAGCCCCAGCATTTT. Translation: CASSEGGTGVGAQPQHF.

This chain joins TRBV5-1 and TRBJ1-3; 7 bases are shared with TRBD1. Germline V gene lookup returns CDR1 SGHRS and CDR2 YFSETQ. The ends lost 4 bases at V and 4 bases at J; junction bases unmatched: 8. This CDR3 spans 15 amino acids. DNA of the CDR3: TGCGCCAGCAGCCCCACAGGGGCGGCGGGAAACACCATATATTTT. Translation: CASSPTGAAGNTIYF.

The chain recombines TRBV7-8 with TRBJ2-1, with TRBD2 identical over 10 bases. V shed 3 bases and J 2 bases; nucleotides not matched to a gene: 1. Germline CDR1 and CDR2: SGHVS and FQNEAQ. The length of the CDR3 is 15 residues. The CDR3 nucleotides read TGTGCCAGCAGCTTGGGGACTAGCGCCTACAATGAGCAGTTCTTC. Translation gives CASSLGTSAYNEQFF.

The gene calls are TRBV19 and TRBJ2-7, with D possibly matching TRBD2 (7 bases). The CDR3 totals 15 residues. Trimming cost V 5 bases and J 2 bases, with 16 bases left between them. Germline CDR1 reads LNHDA; CDR2 reads SQIVND (reference sequence). CDR3 DNA sequence: TGTGCCAGTAGTGGTGGTGGCGGGGGCACCTACGAGCAGTACTTC. It codes for CASSGGGGGTYEQYF.

The chain carries TRBV9 and TRBJ1-1; 7 bases map to TRBD1. The germline V gene encodes CDR1 SGDLS and CDR2 YYNGEE. The CDR3 totals 15 residues. Trimming cost V 3 bases and J 0 bases; bases outside gene matches: 5. The CDR3 DNA follows: TGTGCCAGCAGCGCTAAGGGACAGCTGAACACTGAAGCTTTCTTT. Its translation: CASSAKGQLNTEAFF.

The gene calls are TRBV18 and TRBJ2-5; possible D gene TRBD2, 5 bases. V lost 5 bases, J lost 2 bases, and 12 bases lay in between. The CDR3 runs to 14 residues. CDR1 and CDR2 (germline): KGHSH, LQKENI. The CDR3 loop reads CASSASGIQETQYF. Here the CDR3 DNA reads TGTGCCAGCTCAGCTTCCGGGATTCAAGAGACCCAGTACTTC. Combining the CDR3 with reference TRBV18 and TRBJ2-5 gives the whole variable domain NAGVMQNPRHLVRRRGQEARLRCSPMKGHSHVYWYRQLPEEGLKFMVYLQKENIIDESGMPKERFSAEFPKEGPSILRIQQVVRGDSAAYFCASSASGIQETQYFGPGTRLLVL.

The J gene is TRBJ2-7, the V gene TRBV28; 7 nucleotides match TRBD1. In germline, CDR1 is MDHEN, CDR2 SYDVKM. The V segment lost 7 bases and the J segment 2 bases; nucleotides outside the gene matches: 5. This CDR3 region has 13 residues. CDR3 in DNA: TGTGCCAGCATCCGGGACAGACCCTACGAGCAGTACTTC. Its translation: CASIRDRPYEQYF.

The chain couples TRBV6-5 to TRBJ1-6; 7 bases match TRBD1. Per the germline V gene, CDR1 is MNHEY and CDR2 is SVGAGI. After removal of 2 bases from V and 10 bases from J, the junction contained 8 bases not matched to a gene. The CDR3 has 15 amino acids. The CDR3 DNA reads as TGTGCCAGCAGTTACGCCTTAAACAGGGGCTCACCCCTCCACTTT. Amino acid sequence: CASSYALNRGSPLHF.

The chain combines TRBV5-1 with TRBJ1-1; D is unclear. The germline V and J ends were trimmed by 0 bases and 0 bases, with 9 bases remaining between them. The CDR3 extends over 15 amino acids. Germline CDR1 reads SGHRS; CDR2 reads YFSETQ. The CDR3 here is CASSLDRSMNTEAFF. For the CDR3, the DNA is TGCGCCAGCAGCTTGGACCGGAGCATGAACACTGAAGCTTTCTTT.

The CDR3 DNA sequence: TGTGCCAGCAGCTTGGACCAGGGCCAAGAGACCCAGTACTTC. This encodes CASSLDQGQETQYF. The rearrangement links TRBV5-4 to TRBJ2-5, with D possibly TRBD1 on 5 matching bases. V was cut by 0 bases and J by 1 base, with 7 bases left in between. Germline-derived CDR1 and CDR2 are SGHNT and YYREEE (reference sequence). CDR3 length: 14 residues.

The chain combines TRBV28 with TRBJ1-2, with a possible D match to TRBD1 (5 bases). Per the germline V gene, CDR1 is MDHEN and CDR2 is SYDVKM. Trimming cost V 5 bases and J 3 bases, with 16 bases left between them. CDR3 length equals 15 residues. The CDR3 DNA reads as TGTGCCAGCAGTCCAAAAATCGGGACTGACTATGGCTACACCTTC. It encodes CASSPKIGTDYGYTF.

Points on this clone: Other nucleotide sequences from this sample produce the same CDR3. The CDR3 is CASRRRQEPNYGYTF. The CDR3, as DNA: TGTGCCAGCAGGCGCCGACAGGAACCGAACTATGGCTACACCTTC. This chain connects TRBV27 to TRBJ1-2, with TRBD1 as a possible D gene (6 bases). V was trimmed by 6 bases and J by 2 bases, leaving 16 bases between them. The CDR3 extends over 15 amino acids. The germline V gene encodes CDR1 MNHEY and CDR2 SMNVEV (reference sequence).